What follows are 19 T cell receptor beta chains derived from one specimen sequenced in a study of molecular identifiers for immune sequencing clone quantification. Each CDR3 protein gets one entry after TCRdb re-called the PCR reads with MiXCR. The sample shows around 43,000 distinct CDR3 sequences, 15% to 20% of them seen only once. Sequenced: naive CD8+ T cells from blood, with Jurkat cell RNA spiked in. Subset reported: FACS-sorted CD8+CD4-CCR7+CD45RA+ naive T cells. The receptors come from a human donor in good health. Some libraries in this study had Jurkat cell RNA spiked in.

There are many counts of this clonotype. This sequence joins TRBV20-1 and TRBJ2-7; tentative D call: TRBD2 (6 bases). V gave up 5 bases and J gave up 3 bases, with 14 bases separating them. Looked up from germline, CDR1 is DFQATT and CDR2 is SNEGSKA (reference sequence). The CDR3 covers 13 residues. The DNA of the CDR3 is TGCAGTGCTGAGGGACGGCGGGGCTACGAGCAGTACTTC. Amino acids: CSAEGRRGYEQYF.

Note on this clonotype: A read error may be the cause here, since a much bigger clone is one base away. V and J are TRBV5-4 and TRBJ1-1; 8 positions agree with TRBD1. The germline gives CDR1 SGHNT, CDR2 YYREEE (reference sequence). The CDR3 spans 16 residues. The CDR3 reads CASSLGWAGGEAEASF. The CDR3 DNA sequence: TGTGCCAGCAGCTTGGGATGGGCAGGGGGCGAGGCTGAAGCTTCCTTT.

This clonotype was recorded at least ten times. V usage is TRBV2 and J usage is TRBJ2-1; D uncertain. This CDR3 region has 16 residues. The germline V and J ends were trimmed by 4 bases and 9 bases, with 22 bases remaining between them. Germline CDR1 and CDR2: SNHLY and FYNNEI. CDR3 DNA sequence: TGTGCCAGCAGTGGTACAGACCCCCTGCCCGCGGTTGAGCAGTTCTTC. This encodes CASSGTDPLPAVEQFF.

This clonotype was seen at least ten times. This chain uses TRBV7-9 with TRBJ1-4; weak D call: TRBD1 (5 bases). Per the germline V gene, CDR1 is SEHNR and CDR2 is FQNEAQ (reference sequence). CDR3 size: 13 residues. V was pared by 8 bases and J by 5 bases, with 12 bases between. CDR3 DNA: TGTGCCAGCGGGGCGGACGAGAATGAAAAACTGTTTTTT. It codes for CASGADENEKLFF.

This clonotype has at least ten counts. The chain links TRBV27 to TRBJ2-7; D is unresolved. In germline, CDR1 is MNHEY, CDR2 SMNVEV (reference sequence). This CDR3 has 14 amino acids. V gave up 5 bases and J gave up 5 bases, with 16 bases separating them. The CDR3 protein is CASSPGPAPHEQYF. The DNA for the CDR3 is TGTGCCAGCAGTCCCGGCCCTGCACCTCACGAGCAGTACTTC.

This clonotype appeared many times. J is TRBJ1-4 and V is TRBV12-3 or TRBV12-4; TRBD1 matches 8 bases. This CDR3 region has 15 residues. Trimming removed 5 bases from V and 7 bases from J; junction bases left unmatched: 9. In nucleotides, the CDR3 is TGTGCCAGCAGTCCCCCGGCAGGGGGCGGTGAAAAACTGTTTTTT. Translated, it gives CASSPPAGGGEKLFF.

This clonotype was observed at least ten times. The chain joins TRBV6-2 or TRBV6-3 to TRBJ2-3; 7 bases map to TRBD1. Unmatched junction bases numbered 5, after V lost 5 bases and J lost 0 bases. Germline V gives CDR1 MNHEY, CDR2 SVGEGT. CDR3 size: 15 residues. The CDR3 spells CASSTGTVSTDTQYF. The DNA of the CDR3 is TGTGCCAGCAGTACGGGGACAGTTAGCACAGATACGCAGTATTTT.

As regards this clonotype: Likely a read error: the CDR3 ends without its conserved phenylalanine or tryptophan. The chain is built from TRBV12-3 or TRBV12-4 and TRBJ2-3, with 7 bases lining up with TRBD1. J gave up 3 bases and V 7 bases, and 10 bases lay outside the gene matches. The CDR3 totals 15 residues. The CDR3 reads CASTPQGIRTDTQYL. CDR3 DNA: TGTGCCAGCACCCCACAGGGGATTCGAACAGATACGCAGTATCTC.

DNA for the CDR3: TGTGCCAGCAGTTCAATTTCTGTAGGGCGCCGACAGGGGGACGGAGATACGCAGTATTTT. Its protein is CASSSISVGRRQGDGDTQYF. The rearrangement links TRBV27 to TRBJ2-3, with 9 bases matching TRBD1. Per the germline V gene, CDR1 is MNHEY and CDR2 is SMNVEV (reference sequence). Unmatched junction bases numbered 22, after V lost 4 bases and J lost 5 bases. CDR3 length equals 20 residues.

The chain couples TRBV7-9 to TRBJ2-5, with D possibly called TRBD1 or TRBD2 (7 bases each). Trimming pared 5 bases from V and 1 base from J, leaving 17 bases between. Per the germline V gene, CDR1 is SEHNR and CDR2 is FQNEAQ (reference sequence). The CDR3 consists of 16 residues. The CDR3 here is CASSDSGGTTQETQYF. In nucleotides, the CDR3 is TGTGCCAGCAGCGACTCAGGGGGGACTACCCAAGAGACCCAGTACTTC.

This clonotype was seen ten or more times. The chain couples TRBV27 to TRBJ2-1; 7 positions agree with TRBD2. The CDR3 is 14 residues long. V was pared by 2 bases and J by 8 bases, with 6 bases of the junction left unmatched. Germline V gene data show CDR1 as MNHEY and CDR2 as SMNVEV (reference sequence). Here the CDR3 reads CASSLGLDVDEQFF. CDR3 nucleotides: TGTGCCAGCAGTTTAGGACTAGATGTGGATGAGCAGTTCTTC.

This clonotype was seen at least ten times. The CDR3 region is CASSQELSVNYGYTF. The CDR3, as DNA: TGCGCCAGCAGCCAAGAATTGTCGGTGAACTATGGCTACACCTTC. The V gene is TRBV4-3, the J gene TRBJ1-2; D is ambiguous. Germline assignment: CDR1 LGHNA and CDR2 YSLEER. V was cut by 0 bases and J by 2 bases, with 10 bases left in between. The length of the CDR3 is 15 residues.

This clonotype has at least ten counts. V usage is TRBV6-5 and J usage is TRBJ2-7; 10 nucleotides agree with TRBD1. Germline V gene sequence: CDR1 MNHEY, CDR2 SVGAGI. The CDR3 contains 16 residues. J gave up 3 bases and V 2 bases, and 7 bases lay outside the gene matches. The CDR3 DNA sequence: TGTGCCAGCAGTTACGGCCCGGGACAGGGGCGCTACGAGCAGTACTTC. Translation: CASSYGPGQGRYEQYF.

This clonotype was counted many times. This chain links TRBV6-5 with TRBJ1-5, with TRBD1 as a possible D gene (6 bases). The CDR3 sequence is 16 residues long. V was trimmed by 5 bases and J by 9 bases, leaving 23 bases between them. The V gene's germline CDR1 is MNHEY and CDR2 SVGAGI. The CDR3 coding sequence is TGTGCCAGCAGTCCAGAGACTACAGGGATCATATTGCCCCAGCATTTT. Protein: CASSPETTGIILPQHF.

This clonotype was observed many times. The CDR3 reads CASRTVQETQYF. The CDR3 DNA reads TGTGCCAGCAGGACAGTCCAAGAGACCCAGTACTTC. The chain carries TRBV6-2 or TRBV6-3 and TRBJ2-5; the D gene is possibly TRBD1 (5 bases). Trimming cost V 6 bases and J 1 base, with 6 bases left between them. Germline CDR1 is MNHEY and CDR2 is SVGEGT. There are 12 residues in the CDR3.

Many counts were recorded for this clonotype. The V call is TRBV6-5, the J call TRBJ2-2; D is possibly TRBD1 or TRBD2 (5 bases each). Looked up from germline, CDR1 is MNHEY and CDR2 is SVGAGI. With 7 bases removed from V and 0 bases from J, the gap between germline ends came to 21 bases. This CDR3 has 18 amino acids. The CDR3 loop reads CASIYEWDGTTNTGELFF. CDR3 DNA: TGTGCCAGCATCTACGAATGGGACGGGACGACGAACACCGGGGAGCTGTTTTTT.

In its sample, this clonotype was seen many times. The chain has TRBV13 and TRBJ2-5; 8 nucleotides match TRBD2. The germline CDR1 and CDR2 sequences are PRHDT and FYEKMQ (reference sequence). CDR3 length: 16 residues. After removal of 0 bases from V and 1 base from J, the junction contained 4 bases not matched to a gene. This CDR3 is CASSLGRGTSQETQYF. The DNA for the CDR3 is TGTGCCAGCAGCTTAGGCCGGGGGACTAGCCAAGAGACCCAGTACTTC. The entire variable domain, with the rest obtained from reference TRBV13 and TRBJ2-5, is as follows: AAGVIQSPRHLIKEKRETATLKCYPIPRHDTVYWYQQGPGQDPQFLISFYEKMQSDKGSIPDRFSAQQFSDYHSELNMSSLELGDSALYFCASSLGRGTSQETQYFGPGTRLLVL.

The chain joins TRBV5-6 to TRBJ2-2; the match to TRBD2 covers 9 bases. There are 16 residues in the CDR3. Germline lookup yields CDR1 SGHDT and CDR2 YYEEEE. V lost 2 bases to trimming and J lost 1 base; unmatched junction nucleotides: 3. The DNA for the CDR3 is TGTGCCAGCAGCTTAACGACTAGCGGGAACACCGGGGAGCTGTTTTTT. Translating gives CASSLTTSGNTGELFF.

This clonotype was observed many times. V gene TRBV12-3 or TRBV12-4 combines with J gene TRBJ1-1; D call uncertain. V lost 6 bases and J lost 1, with 6 bases in between. The CDR3 covers 12 residues. The CDR3 spells CASRGWNTEAFF. The DNA of the CDR3 is TGTGCCAGCAGAGGCTGGAACACTGAAGCTTTCTTT.